This TCR beta chain was obtained from a study of cytomegalovirus exposure and HLA in healthy donors (dated by TCRdb to about 2017). Describing the broader study: In an earlier analysis of under 750 of the donors, 276 Gb of sequence data and 117 million unique TCR beta sequences from 150 million to 200 million T cells were reported. An early release that covered fewer than 750 HLA-typed donors contained approximately 300 gigabases of sequencing data and about 84 million unique TCR sequences. Among the approximately 400 genotyped donors, about 83% belonged to the genetic ancestry cluster associated with self-reported Caucasian donors. The study aimed to test whether signatures of past pathogen exposure could be identified by cataloging public T cell receptors. The T cell repertoires of 666 subjects were profiled by immunosequencing and related to cytomegalovirus serostatus. Besides the first cohort of around 670 subjects, a separate validation cohort made up of over a hundred different subjects was used. The study combined high-throughput TCR immunosequencing, statistical association of individual TCRs with disease status, and machine learning to predict cytomegalovirus infection status. To study patterns of TCR occurrence, a later analysis re-analyzed previously published TCR beta repertoires from hundreds of donors and added high-resolution HLA genotyping. Rather than using new phenotypic data, the later analysis identified candidate immune exposures from TCR beta sequences and from how often those sequences occurred across donors. To decide whether each TCR beta V gene segment behaved as functional or pseudogenic, an earlier analysis of some 540 of the donors relied on high-throughput TCR beta sequencing. Alongside the repertoire data, information on donor age, sex, ethnicity and CMV serostatus was compiled. Genome-wide SNP genotypes for about 55% of the roughly 670 donors were used in a later genetic analysis, which treated that subset as a discovery cohort. Every discovery cohort repertoire had been produced on one sequencing platform. HLA typing covered class I and class II loci at four-digit resolution. Typing coverage varied by locus: roughly 629-630 donors for A, B, C, DRB1 and DQB1; 522 for DQA1; about 590 for DPA1; more than 450 for DPB1. Roughly 5 DR-DQ haplotypes were treated as single units for association and clustering because of strong linkage in the cohort. On average, around 240,000 unique TCR beta nucleotide sequences were sequenced per donor among 350 to 400 genotyped donors of the cohort, with roughly 18% of those sequences being non-productive.

Study-level results and caveats: In a later analysis, HLA-associated TCR beta chains were found to be more clonally expanded and to have lower generation probabilities than equally common non-associated chains. The study listed 150 to 200 TCR beta chains as associated with cytomegalovirus. A later analysis found that TCR association rates varied across HLA loci, with DRB1 alleles showing the most associated TCRs and HLA-C alleles the fewest. A later analysis reported that several top co-occurrence clusters appeared linked to parvovirus B19, influenza, CMV and Epstein-Barr virus. Because HLA typing was missing for some donors at each locus, association tests included only the typed subset. Because the 87-base-pair reads could not distinguish some IMGT-functional V segments, including TRBV6-2 and TRBV6-3, those segments were excluded. A cluster of highly shared sequence variants was judged likely to be a technical artifact of the sequencing pipeline. The classifier was reported to diagnose cytomegalovirus status with high specificity and sensitivity in both the original cohort and the validation cohort. An earlier analysis of some 590 of the donors showed that most TCR beta V segments appeared in productive rearrangements either about 90% or about 30% of the time, which broadly matched IMGT annotations. Fewer than 20 rarely observed V segments, including chromosome 9 orphons, were excluded from the earlier analysis of about 500 of the donors because counts were too low. Linkage disequilibrium might explain the correlated functional status among segregating V segments, but an unknown experimental factor could not be excluded. CMV serostatus was the only immune exposure information available for the cohort. In a later genetic analysis, fewer N-insertions in productive TCRs were reported among donors in an Asian-associated ancestry cluster than the roughly 700-donor mean. V-gene and J-gene trimming of TCR beta chains was associated with a missense DCLRE1C variant in a later genetic analysis, and the association was replicated in an independent cohort. A further reported finding was that TCR beta sequences accurately predicted the HLA-A and HLA-B alleles for most subjects in the first cohort. The authors suggested that the approach could potentially be generalized to other disease states and immunological phenotypes. Strong co-occurrence of HLA alleles, especially DR and DQ, made assigning TCR associations to individual alleles difficult. The presence/absence analyses assumed that sequencing depth was roughly uniform across donors, and that assumption may not be true. While some public TCRs were present in many individuals, most TCR sequences turned up only very rarely across donors. In a later analysis, 16,951 TCR beta sequences were associated with specific HLA alleles at a false discovery rate of 0.05. In a later analysis, most CMV-associated TCR beta chains were found to appear HLA-restricted, with HLA associations seemingly driven largely by CMV exposure. The cohort was sequenced for TCR beta chains only, and without alpha or paired-chain data the features that could be detected were limited. Three of the identified cytomegalovirus-associated TCR beta chains were confirmed in vitro to be specific for cytomegalovirus antigens.

Via the germline V gene, CDR1 is LGHNT and CDR2 FRNRAP. There are 14 amino acids in the CDR3, from cysteine to phenylalanine inclusive. The only DNA kept is the CDR3, 42 bases in frame from the first base. V has 5 bases trimmed and J has 2 bases trimmed; junction bases matching no gene number 4. A remark on this clone: What antigen it recognizes has not been identified. No per-base quality is available; no much larger clone lies one base away.

Library preparation used the immunoSEQ multiplex PCR assay. For the multiplex PCR, a mixture combining 60 forward primers for TCR Vbeta segments and 13 reverse primers for TCR Jbeta segments was used. A multiplex PCR assay on genomic DNA amplified the CDR3 region of rearranged TCR beta genes. The amplified TCR beta libraries were sequenced on the Illumina HiSeq System as 87-base-pair reads. Per the authors' processing: In a later analysis, tens of millions of unique TCR beta chains were counted across the approximately 670 repertoires, and approximately 9.9 million of these chains were shared by at least two donors. Raw reads were error-corrected and collapsed into unique sequences with a nearest-neighbor algorithm that merged closely related sequences to remove PCR and sequencing errors. Alignment of CDR3 sequences to IMGT reference sequences was used to assign V, D and J gene segments. For a sequence to be retained, a match of at least six nucleotides was required to both a V gene segment and a J gene segment. A rearrangement counted as productive if the CDR3 had no stop codons and remained in frame with V and J, and every other rearrangement counted as non-productive. CDR3 was defined according to IMGT convention as the region running from the second conserved V-encoded cysteine to the conserved J-encoded phenylalanine. Sequences without an unambiguous match to a single V gene segment were excluded from the earlier analysis of 587 of the donors. In an earlier analysis of 450 to 750 of the donors, a V segment was called functional when productive rearrangements were above 56.7%, and segregating when the standard deviation between donors exceeded 5%. A statistical classification framework was developed to diagnose cytomegalovirus status using the catalog of TCR beta chain sequences. In a later analysis, TCR nucleotide sequences were compared against IMGT/GENE-DB human TR gene sequences so that V and J genes could be assigned. In a later analysis, CDR3 sequences and most-parsimonious VDJ recombination scenarios were assigned using the TCRdist pipeline. In a later analysis, each TCR beta chain was defined by its CDR3 amino acid sequence together with its V-gene family, and reads lacking a unique V-gene family were excluded. A later analysis removed 500 to 650 highly shared, low-generation-probability nucleotide sequences to deal with suspected cross-contamination and a sequencing artifact. A later analysis calculated a clonal expansion index for each public chain from normalized within-repertoire ranks of inferred template counts. In a later analysis, generation probabilities were computed using a VDJ recombination model fitted to out-of-frame rearrangements, and the results were checked against IGoR. In a later analysis, TCR-TCR, TCR-HLA and TCR-CMV co-occurrence was scored with hypergeometric tests, and a repertoire-size bias correction was applied to TCR pairs. To estimate false discovery rates, a later analysis permuted the HLA or CMV assignments 20 times. In a later analysis, co-occurring TCRs were grouped using DBSCAN, with TCRdist sequence similarity added in when clustering inside HLA-allele-positive subsets. Repertoires with fewer than 30,000 or more than 120,000 public chains, plus five repertoires with anomalous nucleotide sharing, were excluded from co-occurrence clustering. Entries here come from immuneACCESS through TCRdb and include only in-frame sequences with V and J called. Some clones fail to appear in such tables; in the studies checked, an unresolved V gene covers under half of the shortfall, and the cause of the remainder is unknown. That table furnishes V, J and clone size, whereas the DNA furnished D and trimming. A total of some 110,000 clones appear in this sample, under 85% of them only once. The ten largest clonotypes hold 6.1% of the sample.

The cohort comprised approximately 700 healthy bone marrow donors. Cohort members were all nominally healthy when sampled, although unrecorded immune exposures were likely present. The donor was CMV seronegative and was included in the group of 352 seronegative cohort members. Every donor gave a peripheral blood sample, and the peripheral blood mononuclear cells from that sample were used for TCR beta sequencing. The Qiagen DNeasy Blood Extraction Kit was used to extract genomic DNA from the blood cell samples. Here the chain combines TRBV12-5 and TRBJ2-5, with 8 central nucleotides matching TRBD1. Sequenced sample: PBMCs. This TCR derives from a man aged 18 to 30 in good health and CMV-seronegative. In nucleotide form, the sequence is TGTGCTAGTGGTCTCGGACAGGGACAAGAGACCCAGTACTTC. It translates to CASGLGQGQETQYF.